The T cell receptor (beta chain) under discussion was sequenced for a study of OX40 agonist ivuxolimab in advanced cancers. Germline V lookup: CDR1 SEHNR, CDR2 FQNEAQ (reference sequence). The CDR3 length is 14 residues. After removal of 6 bases from V and 6 bases from J, the junction contained 6 bases not matched to a gene. Concerning this clone: The same CDR3 can be traced to other DNA sequences in this sample.

Assay used: immunoSEQ multiplex PCR; TCRdb lists only in-frame clones, some missing. Counted here are more than 25,000 clones, more than 85% occurring once; the ten biggest clones make up roughly 19%. V usage is TRBV7-9 and J usage is TRBJ2-1; 9 nucleotides match TRBD2. The receptor's source is an adult with an advanced solid tumor such as melanoma, head and neck, liver or kidney cancer. The sample in question was CD4+ or CD8+ T cells sorted from blood, obtained in a trial of the OX40 agonist ivuxolimab. CDR3 coding DNA: TGTGCCAGCAGTCCCGGGACTAGCTTCAATGAGCAGTTCTTC. This encodes CASSPGTSFNEQFF.